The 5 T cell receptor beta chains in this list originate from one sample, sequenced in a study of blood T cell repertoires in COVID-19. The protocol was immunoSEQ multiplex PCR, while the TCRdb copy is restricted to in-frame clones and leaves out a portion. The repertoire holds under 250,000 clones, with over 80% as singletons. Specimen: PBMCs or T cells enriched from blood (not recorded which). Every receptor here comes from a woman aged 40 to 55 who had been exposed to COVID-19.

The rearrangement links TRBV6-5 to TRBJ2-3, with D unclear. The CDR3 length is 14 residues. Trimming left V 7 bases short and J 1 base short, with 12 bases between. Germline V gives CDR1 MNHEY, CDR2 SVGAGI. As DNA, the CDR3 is TGTGCCAGCACTCCTCAGCAGGGCACAGATACGCAGTATTTT. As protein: CASTPQQGTDTQYF.

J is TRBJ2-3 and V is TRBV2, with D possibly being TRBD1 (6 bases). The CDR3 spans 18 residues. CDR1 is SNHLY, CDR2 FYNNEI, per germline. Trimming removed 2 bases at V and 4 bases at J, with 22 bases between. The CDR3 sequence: CASSEPDQSQGRADTQYF. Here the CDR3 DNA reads TGTGCCAGCAGTGAACCCGATCAGTCGCAGGGGAGAGCAGATACGCAGTATTTT.

CDR3 amino acids: CASSYRDNLLAKNIQYF. CDR3 nucleotide sequence: TGTGCCAGCAGCTACCGGGACAACTTACTAGCCAAAAACATTCAGTACTTC. The chain joins TRBV7-9 to TRBJ2-4; D might be TRBD1 (6 bases). The CDR3 contains 17 residues. Germline V gene data show CDR1 as SEHNR and CDR2 as FQNEAQ (reference sequence). V dropped 4 bases and J dropped 0 bases, with 16 bases sitting between them.

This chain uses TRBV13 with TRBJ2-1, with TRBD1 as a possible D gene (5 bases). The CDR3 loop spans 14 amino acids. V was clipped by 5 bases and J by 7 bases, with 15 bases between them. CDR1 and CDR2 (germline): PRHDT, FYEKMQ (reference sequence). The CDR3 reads CASSLPRVGNEQFF. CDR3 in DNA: TGTGCCAGCAGCCTCCCCAGGGTAGGGAATGAGCAGTTCTTC. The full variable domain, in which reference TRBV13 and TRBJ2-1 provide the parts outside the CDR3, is AAGVIQSPRHLIKEKRETATLKCYPIPRHDTVYWYQQGPGQDPQFLISFYEKMQSDKGSIPDRFSAQQFSDYHSELNMSSLELGDSALYFCASSLPRVGNEQFFGPGTRLTVL.

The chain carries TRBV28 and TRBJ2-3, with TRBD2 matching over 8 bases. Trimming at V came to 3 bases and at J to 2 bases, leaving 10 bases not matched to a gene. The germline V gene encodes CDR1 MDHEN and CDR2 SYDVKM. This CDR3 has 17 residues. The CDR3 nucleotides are TGTGCCAGCAGTTTTCCGAGCGGGGGAGTATTCACAGATACGCAGTATTTT. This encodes CASSFPSGGVFTDTQYF.